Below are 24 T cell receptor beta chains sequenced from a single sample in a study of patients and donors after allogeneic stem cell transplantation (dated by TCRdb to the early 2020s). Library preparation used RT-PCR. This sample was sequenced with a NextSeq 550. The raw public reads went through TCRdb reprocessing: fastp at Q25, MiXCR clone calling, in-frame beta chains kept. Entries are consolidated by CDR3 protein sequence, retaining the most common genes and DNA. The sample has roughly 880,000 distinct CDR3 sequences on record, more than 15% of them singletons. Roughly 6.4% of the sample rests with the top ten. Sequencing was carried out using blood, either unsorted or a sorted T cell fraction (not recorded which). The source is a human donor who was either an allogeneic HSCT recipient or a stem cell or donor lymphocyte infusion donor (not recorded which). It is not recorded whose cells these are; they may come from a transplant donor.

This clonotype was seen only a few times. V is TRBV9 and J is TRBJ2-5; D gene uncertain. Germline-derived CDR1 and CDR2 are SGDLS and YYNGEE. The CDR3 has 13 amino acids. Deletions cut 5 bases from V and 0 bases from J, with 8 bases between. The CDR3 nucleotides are TGTGCCAGCAGTGGACCCTACCAAGAGACCCAGTACTTC. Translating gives CASSGPYQETQYF.

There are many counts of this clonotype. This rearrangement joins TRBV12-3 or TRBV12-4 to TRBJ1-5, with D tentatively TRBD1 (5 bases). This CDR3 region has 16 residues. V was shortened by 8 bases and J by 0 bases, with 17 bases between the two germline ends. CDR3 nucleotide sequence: TGTGCCAGCGGACGGGTCGGCGGGGGTAGCAATCAGCCCCAGCATTTT. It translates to CASGRVGGGSNQPQHF.

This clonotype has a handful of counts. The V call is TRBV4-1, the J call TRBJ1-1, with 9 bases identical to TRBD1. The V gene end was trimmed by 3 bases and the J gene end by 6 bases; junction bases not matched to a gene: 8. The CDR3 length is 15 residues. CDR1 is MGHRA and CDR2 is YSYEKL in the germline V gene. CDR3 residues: CASSQQIQGAAEAFF. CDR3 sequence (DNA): TGCGCCAGCAGCCAGCAAATACAGGGGGCGGCTGAAGCTTTCTTT.

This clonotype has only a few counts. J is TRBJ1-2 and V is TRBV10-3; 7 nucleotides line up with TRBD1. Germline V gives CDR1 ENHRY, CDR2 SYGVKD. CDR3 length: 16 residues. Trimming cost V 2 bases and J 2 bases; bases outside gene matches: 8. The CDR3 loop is CAISELWDSQNYGYTF. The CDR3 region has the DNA TGTGCCATCAGTGAGCTTTGGGACAGTCAAAACTATGGCTACACCTTC.

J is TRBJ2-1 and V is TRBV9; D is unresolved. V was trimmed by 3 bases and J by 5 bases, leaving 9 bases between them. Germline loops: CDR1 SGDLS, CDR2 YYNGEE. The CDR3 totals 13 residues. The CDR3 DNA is TGTGCCAGCAGCGCAGACTGGAACAATGAGCAGTTCTTC. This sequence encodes CASSADWNNEQFF.

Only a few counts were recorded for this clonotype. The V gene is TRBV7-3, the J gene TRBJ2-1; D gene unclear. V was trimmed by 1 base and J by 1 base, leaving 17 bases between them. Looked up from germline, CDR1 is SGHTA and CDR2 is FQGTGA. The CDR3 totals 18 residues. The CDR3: CASSLSSAGRNSYNEQFF. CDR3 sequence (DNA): TGTGCCAGCAGCTTAAGCTCCGCTGGCCGAAATTCCTACAATGAGCAGTTCTTC.

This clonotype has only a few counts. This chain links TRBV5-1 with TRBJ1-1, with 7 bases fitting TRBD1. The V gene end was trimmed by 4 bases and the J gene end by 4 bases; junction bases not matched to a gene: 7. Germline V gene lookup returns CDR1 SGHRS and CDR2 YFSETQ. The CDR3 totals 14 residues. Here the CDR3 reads CASSTDRARTEAFF. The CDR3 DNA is TGCGCCAGCAGCACCGACAGGGCGCGCACTGAAGCTTTCTTT.

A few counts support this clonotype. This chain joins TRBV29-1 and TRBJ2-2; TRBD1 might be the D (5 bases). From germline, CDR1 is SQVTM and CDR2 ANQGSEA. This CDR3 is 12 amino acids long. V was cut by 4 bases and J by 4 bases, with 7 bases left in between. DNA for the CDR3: TGCAGCGTTGCAAGGGGCACCGGGGAGCTGTTTTTT. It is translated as CSVARGTGELFF.

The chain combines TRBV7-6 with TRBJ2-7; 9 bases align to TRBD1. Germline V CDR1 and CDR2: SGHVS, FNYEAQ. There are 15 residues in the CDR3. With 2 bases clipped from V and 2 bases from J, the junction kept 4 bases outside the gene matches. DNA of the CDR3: TGTGCCAGCAGCTTATCACAGGGGGCTACCTACGAGCAGTACTTC. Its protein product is CASSLSQGATYEQYF.

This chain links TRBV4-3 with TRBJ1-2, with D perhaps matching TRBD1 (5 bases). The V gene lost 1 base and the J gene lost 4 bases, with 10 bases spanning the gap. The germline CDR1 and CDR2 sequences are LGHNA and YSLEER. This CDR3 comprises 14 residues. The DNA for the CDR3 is TGCGCCAGCAGCCAAGTCAGCGGGGGCTATGGCTACACCTTC. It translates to CASSQVSGGYGYTF.

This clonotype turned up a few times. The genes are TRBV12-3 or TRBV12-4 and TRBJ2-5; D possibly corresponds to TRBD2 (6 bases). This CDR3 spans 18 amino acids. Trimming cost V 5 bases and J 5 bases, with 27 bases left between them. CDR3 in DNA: TGTGCCAGCAGTCCAAAGCGCGGGAAGAGTAAGAGGTTGGAGACCCAGTACTTC. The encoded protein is CASSPKRGKSKRLETQYF.

In DNA, the CDR3 is TGTGCCAGCAGCACGCAGAGCACAGATACGCAGTATTTT. As protein: CASSTQSTDTQYF. This sequence joins TRBV7-3 and TRBJ2-3; no clear D. Germline V gene sequence: CDR1 SGHTA, CDR2 FQGTGA. Trimming cost V 5 bases and J 0 bases, with 6 bases left between them. The CDR3 has 13 residues. Combining the CDR3 with reference TRBV7-3 and TRBJ2-3 gives the whole variable domain GAGVSQTPSNKVTEKGKYVELRCDPISGHTALYWYRQSLGQGPEFLIYFQGTGAADDSGLPNDRFFAVRPEGSVSTLKIQRTERGDSAVYLCASSTQSTDTQYFGPGTRLTVL.

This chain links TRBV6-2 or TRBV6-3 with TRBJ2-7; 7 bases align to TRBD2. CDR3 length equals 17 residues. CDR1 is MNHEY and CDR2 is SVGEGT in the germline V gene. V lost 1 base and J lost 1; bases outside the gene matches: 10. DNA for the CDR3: TGTGCCAGCAGTTACTATCCTTGGCGGGAGAAGTCCTACGAGCAGTACTTC. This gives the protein CASSYYPWREKSYEQYF.

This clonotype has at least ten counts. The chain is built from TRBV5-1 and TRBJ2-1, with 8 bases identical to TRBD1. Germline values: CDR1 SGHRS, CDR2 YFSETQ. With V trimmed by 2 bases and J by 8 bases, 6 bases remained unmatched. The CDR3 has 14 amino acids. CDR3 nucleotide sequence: TGCGCCAGCAGCTTCCGGACAGGGAGCGATGAGCAGTTCTTC. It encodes CASSFRTGSDEQFF.

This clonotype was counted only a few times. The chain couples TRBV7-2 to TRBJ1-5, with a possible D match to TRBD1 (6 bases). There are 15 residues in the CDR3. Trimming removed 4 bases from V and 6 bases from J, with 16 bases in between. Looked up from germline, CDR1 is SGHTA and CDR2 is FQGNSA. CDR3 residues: CASSSQQGRGQPQHF. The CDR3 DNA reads TGTGCCAGCAGCTCCCAACAGGGTCGGGGTCAGCCCCAGCATTTT.

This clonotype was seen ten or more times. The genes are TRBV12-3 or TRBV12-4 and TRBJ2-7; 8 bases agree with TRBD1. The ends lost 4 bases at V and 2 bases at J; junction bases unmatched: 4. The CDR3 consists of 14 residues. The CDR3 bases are TGTGCCAGCAGTTCTAGGACAGGGCCCTACGAGCAGTACTTC. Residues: CASSSRTGPYEQYF.

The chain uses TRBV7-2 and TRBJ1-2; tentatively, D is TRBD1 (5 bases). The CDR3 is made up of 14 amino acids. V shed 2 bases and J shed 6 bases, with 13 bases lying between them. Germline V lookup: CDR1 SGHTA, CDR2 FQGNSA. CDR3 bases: TGTGCCAGCAGCTTAACCCCTCAAGGGGATGGCTACACCTTC. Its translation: CASSLTPQGDGYTF.

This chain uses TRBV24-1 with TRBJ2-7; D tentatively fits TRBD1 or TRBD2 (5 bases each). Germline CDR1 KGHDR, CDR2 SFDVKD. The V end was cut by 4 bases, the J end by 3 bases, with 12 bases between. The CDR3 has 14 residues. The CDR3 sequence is CATSESGTVYEQYF. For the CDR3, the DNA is TGTGCCACCAGTGAGTCCGGGACGGTCTACGAGCAGTACTTC.

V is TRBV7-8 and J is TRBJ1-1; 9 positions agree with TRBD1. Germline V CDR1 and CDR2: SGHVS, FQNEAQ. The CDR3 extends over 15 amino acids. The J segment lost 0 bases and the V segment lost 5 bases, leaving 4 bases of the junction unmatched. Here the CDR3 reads CASSRGTGMNTEAFF. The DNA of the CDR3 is TGTGCCAGCAGCCGAGGGACAGGGATGAACACTGAAGCTTTCTTT.

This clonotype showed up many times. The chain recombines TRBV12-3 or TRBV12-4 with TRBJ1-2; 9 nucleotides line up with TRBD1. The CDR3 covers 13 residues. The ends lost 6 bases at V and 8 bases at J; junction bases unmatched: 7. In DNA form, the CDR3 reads TGTGCCAGCAGCCTTGGACAGGGGCAAGGCTACACCTTC. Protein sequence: CASSLGQGQGYTF.

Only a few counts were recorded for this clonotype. The CDR3 reads CASSLGIGIDTEAFF. In DNA, the CDR3 is TGTGCCAGCAGCTTAGGAATAGGAATTGACACTGAAGCTTTCTTT. This chain joins TRBV7-3 and TRBJ1-1; no clear D gene. Looked up from germline, CDR1 is SGHTA and CDR2 is FQGTGA. This CDR3 comprises 15 residues. The germline V and J ends were trimmed by 2 bases and 3 bases, with 13 bases remaining between them.

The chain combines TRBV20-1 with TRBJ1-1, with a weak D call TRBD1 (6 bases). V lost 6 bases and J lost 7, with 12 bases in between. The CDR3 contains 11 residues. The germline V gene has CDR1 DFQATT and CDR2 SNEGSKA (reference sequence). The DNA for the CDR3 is TGCAGTGCCACCGGACAGATTGAAGCTTTCTTT. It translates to CSATGQIEAFF.

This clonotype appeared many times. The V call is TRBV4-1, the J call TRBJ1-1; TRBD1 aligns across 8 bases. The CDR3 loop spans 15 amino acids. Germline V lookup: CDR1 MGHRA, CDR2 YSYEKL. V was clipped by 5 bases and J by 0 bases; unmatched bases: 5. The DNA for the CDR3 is TGCGCCAGCAGCGACCGACAGGGGTTGAACACTGAAGCTTTCTTT. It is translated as CASSDRQGLNTEAFF.

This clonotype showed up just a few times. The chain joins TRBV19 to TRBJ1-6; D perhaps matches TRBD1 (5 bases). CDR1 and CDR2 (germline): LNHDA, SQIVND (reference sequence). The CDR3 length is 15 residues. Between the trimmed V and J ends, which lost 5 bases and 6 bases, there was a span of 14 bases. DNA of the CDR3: TGTGCCAGTAGTGGACAACTAATGGGTAATTCACCCCTCCACTTT. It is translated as CASSGQLMGNSPLHF.